The clone carrying this T cell receptor beta chain has more than one count but fewer than ten. The antigen is undetermined. This entry comes from a study of T cell responses to AZD1222 COVID-19 vaccine. Study results and limitations: Close to half of all spike-specific TCRs reportedly target regions of the variants that are unmutated. A mostly white British donor set with more females was recruited, and clonal diversity was possibly underestimated. Just a handful of people given AZD1222 tested seropositive at baseline.

Produced via immunoSEQ multiplex PCR; TCRdb's table is partial and in-frame only. In the table there are some 150,000 clones, about 91% of which are singletons. The V and J ends lost 6 bases and 3 bases respectively, with 14 bases between them. The CDR3 sequence is 14 residues long. Germline assignment: CDR1 SGHVS and CDR2 FQNEAQ. The chain joins TRBV7-8 to TRBJ1-2; no clear D. The sample in question was peripheral blood, obtained on day 0 of AZD1222 vaccination. This receptor was obtained from an adult in good health. The CDR3 loop reads CASSPGRFDYGYTF. DNA of the CDR3: TGTGCCAGCAGTCCTGGGCGGTTCGACTATGGCTACACCTTC.